The 21 T cell receptor beta chains below were found in one sample sequenced in a study of cytomegalovirus exposure and HLA in healthy donors. The study ran its PCR with 60 Vbeta and 13 Jbeta primers. The assay was immunoSEQ multiplex PCR, and TCRdb's table has in-frame clones only and misses some. The sample has roughly 160,000 clones; approximately 85% are singletons. The sample comprised PBMCs. Receptor source: a man between 18 and 29 years old in good health and CMV-seropositive.

The rearrangement links TRBV7-9 to TRBJ2-7; 8 positions match TRBD1. Germline CDR1 reads SEHNR; CDR2 reads FQNEAQ (reference sequence). Trimming at V came to 5 bases and at J to 6 bases, leaving 9 bases not matched to a gene. This CDR3 comprises 14 residues. The CDR3 spells CASSATTGAAEQYF. The DNA for the CDR3 is TGTGCCAGCAGCGCGACGACAGGGGCAGCCGAGCAGTACTTC.

The chain employs TRBV4-1 and TRBJ1-6; 8 bases are a match to TRBD1. The CDR3 consists of 16 residues. V shed 3 bases, J shed 4 bases, and the junction held 5 bases outside the gene matches. Per germline, CDR1 MGHRA and CDR2 YSYEKL. Here the CDR3 reads CASSHDRGFYNSPLHF. The DNA of the CDR3 is TGCGCCAGCAGCCACGACAGGGGCTTTTATAATTCACCCCTCCACTTT.

This chain uses TRBV6-4 with TRBJ2-3; 11 nucleotides line up with TRBD2. CDR1 MRHNA and CDR2 SNTAGT come from the germline V gene. CDR3 length: 15 amino acids. The ends lost 6 bases at V and 5 bases at J; junction bases unmatched: 7. The CDR3 bases are TGTGCCAGCAGCGTTAGCGGGGGGGGCGGAGATACGCAGTATTTT. Translating gives CASSVSGGGGDTQYF.

The chain carries TRBV2 and TRBJ1-1; D ambiguous. V was shortened by 7 bases and J by 0 bases, with 9 bases between the two germline ends. The CDR3 length is 13 residues. The germline CDR1 and CDR2 sequences are SNHLY and FYNNEI. CDR3 protein: CASMREVNTEAFF. DNA for the CDR3: TGTGCCAGCATGAGAGAAGTGAACACTGAAGCTTTCTTT.

This chain connects TRBV6-5 to TRBJ1-6; 11 bases map to TRBD1. The CDR3 sequence is 14 residues long. The germline V gene has CDR1 MNHEY and CDR2 SVGAGI. The V and J ends lost 6 bases and 9 bases, in that order; junction bases with no gene match: 4. The CDR3 here is CASSRGQGASPLHF. In nucleotides, the CDR3 is TGTGCCAGCAGCCGCGGACAGGGGGCTTCACCCCTCCACTTT.

The chain uses TRBV10-1 and TRBJ2-1, with D possibly matching TRBD1 (6 bases). The V and J ends lost 5 bases and 7 bases respectively, with 18 bases between them. CDR3 length equals 15 residues. CDR1 and CDR2 from the germline V gene are WNHNN and SYGVQD (reference sequence). CDR3 protein: CASSPAGAFGNEQFF. For the CDR3, the DNA is TGCGCCAGCAGTCCGGCAGGGGCCTTTGGGAATGAGCAGTTCTTC.

DNA for the CDR3: TGCGCCAGCAGCCCGCGGGGGGGCCAAGATACGCAGTATTTT. It specifies CASSPRGGQDTQYF. V usage is TRBV5-1 and J usage is TRBJ2-3, with 9 bases fitting TRBD2. The J segment lost 5 bases and the V segment lost 4 bases, leaving 5 bases of the junction unmatched. CDR1 is SGHRS and CDR2 is YFSETQ in the germline V gene. This CDR3 region has 14 residues.

In this sample, this clone turned up a few times. This chain joins TRBV10-1 and TRBJ1-1, with 7 bases matching TRBD1. Germline-derived CDR1 and CDR2 are WNHNN and SYGVQD (reference sequence). V lost 0 bases to trimming and J lost 5 bases; unmatched junction nucleotides: 6. There are 15 residues in the CDR3. CDR3 sequence: CASSESAGGRTEAFF. For the CDR3, the DNA is TGCGCCAGCAGTGAGTCCGCAGGGGGAAGAACTGAAGCTTTCTTT.

Concerning this clone: Within the sample, other DNA sequences also encode this same CDR3. This chain uses TRBV5-1 with TRBJ2-7; a possible D gene is TRBD1 (5 bases). Germline loops: CDR1 SGHRS, CDR2 YFSETQ. V dropped 0 bases and J dropped 5 bases, with 6 bases sitting between them. The CDR3 loop spans 12 amino acids. CDR3 loop: CASSLGGHEQYF. DNA for the CDR3: TGCGCCAGCAGCTTGGGGGGCCACGAGCAGTACTTC.

The gene calls are TRBV18 and TRBJ1-2, with 8 bases aligning to TRBD1. CDR3 size: 16 residues. CDR1 and CDR2 (germline): KGHSH, LQKENI. After removal of 3 bases from V and 4 bases from J, the junction contained 10 bases not matched to a gene. CDR3 sequence (DNA): TGTGCCAGCTCACCGCGTACTCCGACAGGGGTCTATGGCTACACCTTC. As protein: CASSPRTPTGVYGYTF.

This chain connects TRBV9 to TRBJ2-5; D uncertain. Between the trimmed V and J ends, which lost 4 bases and 2 bases, there was a span of 12 bases. The CDR3 length is 14 residues. CDR1 and CDR2 (germline): SGDLS, YYNGEE. The CDR3 spells CASSLGPGQETQYF. CDR3 nucleotides: TGTGCCAGCAGCCTAGGCCCCGGGCAAGAGACCCAGTACTTC.

CDR3 amino acids: CASGQSRSLETQYF. The CDR3 DNA reads as TGTGCCAGCGGGCAGTCTCGTAGTTTAGAGACCCAGTACTTC. The chain carries TRBV7-2 and TRBJ2-5; D uncertain. Between the trimmed V and J ends, which lost 8 bases and 4 bases, there was a span of 17 bases. Looked up from germline, CDR1 is SGHTA and CDR2 is FQGNSA. CDR3 size: 14 residues.

This clone was recorded once. V and J are TRBV28 and TRBJ1-5, with TRBD1 matching 8 bases. Germline values: CDR1 MDHEN, CDR2 SYDVKM. The CDR3 is made up of 17 amino acids. J was trimmed by 5 bases and V by 0 bases; bases with no gene match: 9. Here the CDR3 reads CASSLWVGTGVDQPQHF. Here the CDR3 DNA reads TGTGCCAGCAGTTTATGGGTCGGGACAGGTGTTGATCAGCCCCAGCATTTT.

The chain couples TRBV19 to TRBJ2-7; 9 bases are a match to TRBD1. CDR1 and CDR2 (germline): LNHDA, SQIVND (reference sequence). J gave up 5 bases and V 3 bases, and 14 bases lay outside the gene matches. The CDR3 runs to 17 residues. The CDR3 nucleotides read TGTGCCAGTAGTATCTGGACAGGGGACAGGGCTACCCACGAGCAGTACTTC. Protein product: CASSIWTGDRATHEQYF.

The V gene is TRBV30, the J gene TRBJ2-7; 9 nucleotides align to TRBD1. The J segment lost 4 bases and the V segment lost 4 bases, leaving 5 bases of the junction unmatched. Germline V gene lookup returns CDR1 GTSNPN and CDR2 SVGIG (reference sequence). CDR3 size: 13 residues. The CDR3 bases are TGTGCCTGGACGGGACAGGGTGTTTACGAGCAGTACTTC. Translation gives CAWTGQGVYEQYF.

The genes are TRBV10-2 and TRBJ1-2, with TRBD1 identical over 7 bases. The germline V gene encodes CDR1 WSHSY and CDR2 SAAADI. The CDR3 runs to 13 residues. Losses at the gene ends were 3 bases for V and 6 bases for J; bases not matched to a gene: 4. The CDR3 loop reads CASSETGTDGYTF. The CDR3 DNA reads as TGCGCCAGCAGTGAAACGGGGACAGATGGCTACACCTTC.

The chain employs TRBV7-9 and TRBJ2-4; 11 nucleotides agree with TRBD1. V was clipped by 4 bases and J by 6 bases; unmatched bases: 11. CDR1 is SEHNR, CDR2 FQNEAQ, per germline (reference sequence). This CDR3 contains 17 residues. The CDR3 sequence is CASSSGQGAWDRNIQYF. In nucleotides, the CDR3 is TGTGCCAGCAGCTCAGGACAGGGGGCATGGGACCGAAACATTCAGTACTTC.

The chain recombines TRBV7-3 with TRBJ1-6; D remains unclear. Germline values: CDR1 SGHTA, CDR2 FQGTGA. Deletions cut 5 bases from V and 8 bases from J, with 10 bases between. CDR3 length: 13 residues. The CDR3: CASSPFGDSPLHF. The CDR3 nucleotides read TGTGCCAGCAGCCCATTCGGGGATTCACCCCTCCACTTT.

J is TRBJ1-2 and V is TRBV6-1, with 7 bases fitting TRBD1. Trimming cost V 6 bases and J 4 bases; bases outside gene matches: 5. The CDR3 has 13 residues. Germline loops: CDR1 MNHNS, CDR2 SASEGT. CDR3: CASRVTGIYGYTF. CDR3 nucleotide sequence: TGTGCCAGCAGAGTGACAGGGATCTATGGCTACACCTTC.

The V call is TRBV27, the J call TRBJ1-1; the D is unclear. Germline loops: CDR1 MNHEY, CDR2 SMNVEV (reference sequence). The V and J ends lost 5 bases and 10 bases respectively, with 17 bases between them. The CDR3 is 13 amino acids. The CDR3 loop is CASSQNDWSTAFF. In DNA form, the CDR3 reads TGTGCCAGCAGTCAAAATGACTGGTCGACAGCTTTCTTT.

This clone was detected only once. The chain recombines TRBV11-3 with TRBJ1-1; possible D gene TRBD1, 5 bases. CDR3 length equals 15 residues. Per germline, CDR1 SGHNT and CDR2 YENEEA. V was pared by 3 bases and J by 4 bases, with 15 bases between. CDR3 protein: CASSFWQTQGTEAFF. CDR3 nucleotides: TGTGCCAGCAGCTTCTGGCAGACCCAGGGCACTGAAGCTTTCTTT.